This T cell receptor beta chain appears in the sequencing data of a study of shared clonotypes between healthy human individuals. Overall study results and limits: Some clonotypes were shared by all four sorted-subset donors, while others were not shared. The non-shared ones had lower generation probabilities than the shared ones.

The table came from immunoSEQ multiplex PCR; TCRdb's copy has only in-frame clones and leaves some out. The sample holds approximately 1.5 million clones, roughly 98.5% seen once. Points on this clone: Its target is unknown.

This CDR3 contains 10 residues. This receptor was taken from a man younger than 45 in good health. The chain employs TRBV21-1 and TRBJ2-1. TRBV21-1 is shown as a pseudogene. Sequences were obtained from naive CD4+ T cells sorted from blood. This sample's subset: CD45RA+ positively selected. The CDR3 here is CASSRNEQFF. For the CDR3, the DNA is TGTGCCAGCAGTAGGAATGAGCAGTTCTTC.